This T cell receptor (beta chain) was obtained from a study of CD8+ T cells in alopecia areata (dated by TCRdb to the late 2010s). For the study in its entirety: Treated patients were enrolled in an open-label pilot trial of oral tofacitinib at 5 to 10 mg twice daily for moderate-to-severe alopecia areata. RNA was obtained with the PAXgene miRNA kit for fixed scalp, the miRNeasy kit for PBMCs, and the RNeasy kit for mouse skin. Tofacitinib was administered for 6 to 18 months, and 6 months of follow-up off drug were then conducted to assess delayed response and recurrence. Biopsies were taken from tofacitinib-treated patients at baseline and at 4 and 24 weeks of treatment, and a later scalp biopsy was taken in several of the tofacitinib-treated patients. In both human patients and the C3H/HeJ mouse model, the study applied high-throughput TCRbeta sequencing to look at T cell clonal expansion in alopecia areata. For the treated patients, the SALT score, which quantifies what percentage of scalp surface area is affected, served as the measure of disease severity. Scalp clonality was compared across normal scalp (n=4), patchy alopecia areata scalp (n=8), and alopecia totalis/universalis scalp (n=8). immunoSEQ multiplex PCR using 35 Vbeta forward primers and 13 Jbeta reverse primers was used to amplify TCRbeta CDR3 regions. Scalp tissue and sorted CD4+ and CD8+ peripheral blood T cells from patchy and totalis/universalis alopecia areata patients and from healthy controls were covered by human TCRbeta sequencing. Study-wide findings and limitations: Tofacitinib significantly lowered scalp clonality and the number of expanded CD8+ clones among the top 100 scalp clones. The treated cohort was small, with a single nonresponder, so links between baseline CD8+ expansion and response need larger studies. Unlike mouse skin, where gammadelta T cells dominate, normal human skin contains resident alphabeta T cells that get sequenced too, which complicates analysis of the scalp TCR repertoire. During tofacitinib treatment, many expanded lesional clones remained in scalp and blood, and this persistence may partly explain relapse after treatment is stopped. Higher clonality and more expanded CD8+ clones were observed in lesional scalp than in normal scalp, particularly in alopecia totalis/universalis, a finding suggestive of antigenic drive. TCR sequences shared between patients were less clear than in mice, possibly partly because of HLA diversity in the patient population.

Turning to this clone: The target of this receptor is not known. The input lacks base qualities; no much larger clone sits a single base away.

Sample time point, as interpreted from the label and publication: 24 weeks on oral tofacitinib. What this sample's treatment or condition label stands for: oral pan-JAK inhibitor, 5-10 mg twice daily. Lesional scalp punch biopsies and peripheral blood were collected from alopecia areata patients. After PBMCs were isolated by density centrifugation and stained for CD3, CD4 and CD8, a FACSAria was used to sort CD4+ and CD8+ T cells. The library was generated by the immunoSEQ multiplex PCR assay. RNA was extracted from all samples and reverse transcribed into cDNA as template for TCR sequencing. First-strand cDNA was synthesized with SuperScript III using a 2:1 mix of oligo-dT and random hexamers. A synthetic immune receptor repertoire was used to gauge amplification bias, and whatever bias remained was removed computationally. As for how the authors treated the data: Raw reads were preprocessed to remove errors, and CDR3 was defined according to IMGT conventions as the region from the conserved cysteine to phenylalanine. Clonality was calculated as 1 minus Shannon entropy normalized by log2 of the number of productive unique TCRs. CD4 or CD8 identity of scalp clones was inferred by cross-referencing scalp TCRbeta sequences with sorted blood CD4 and CD8 repertoires. TCRdb holds this immuneACCESS table with in-frame rearrangements only. Some clones are missing; in checked studies, unresolved V genes explain under half, and the rest has no known cause. D and trimming were read from the DNA, whereas the V and J calls and clone size are those reported in that table. This sample has about 90,000 clones in its table, and roughly 45% of those were observed once. The ten largest clones take up less than 20% of the sample.

This TCR was recovered from a human donor with alopecia areata. Sequences were derived from CD8+ T cells sorted from blood, sampled at week 24, from a patient treated with tofacitinib.

The sequenced DNA is TGCGCCAGCAGCTACGGACAGGGACTCTTTTGGGGGGAGCAGTACTTC. Translation gives CASSYGQGLFWGEQYF. The chain employs TRBV5-1 and TRBJ2-7; 8 nucleotides in the junction match TRBD1. As encoded in the germline V gene, CDR1 is SGHRS while CDR2 is YFSETQ. CDR3 length: 16 amino acids, cysteine to phenylalanine. Of all the DNA, just the CDR3 is kept, 48 bases in frame from base 1. Ends trimmed: V by 3 bases, J by 7 bases; bases unmatched to a gene: 15.